The 19 T cell receptor beta chains listed next were all sequenced from one sample in a study of T-cell reconstitution after alpha-beta-depleted transplantation in children. Unique molecular identifiers were used in preparing the TCRbeta library. TCRdb processed the PCR reads anew with MiXCR; each CDR3 protein has one entry. Of 350,000 to 450,000 distinct CDR3 sequences listed, about a fifth are singletons. This material consisted of PBMCs from the stem cell graft donor, taken from the stem cell graft. The receptors derive from a human donor who donated a stem cell graft to a child with acute myeloid leukemia.

The V call is TRBV2, the J call TRBJ1-5; D may be TRBD1 (5 bases). Trimming left V 1 base short and J 10 bases short, with 8 bases between. This CDR3 comprises 12 residues. Germline V lookup: CDR1 SNHLY, CDR2 FYNNEI. The CDR3 sequence is CASSEGDDPQHF. The CDR3 coding sequence is TGTGCCAGCAGTGAAGGGGACGATCCCCAGCATTTT.

The chain carries TRBV12-3 or TRBV12-4 and TRBJ1-1, with D possibly matching TRBD1 (6 bases). Trimming took off 6 bases at V and 0 bases at J, with 8 bases between the two ends. The CDR3 is made up of 13 amino acids. The CDR3, as DNA: TGTGCCAGCAGCCACAGGGTGAACACTGAAGCTTTCTTT. Amino acids: CASSHRVNTEAFF.

This chain connects TRBV20-1 to TRBJ1-5; D gene uncertain. V was clipped by 2 bases and J by 4 bases, with 12 bases between them. The CDR3 runs to 14 residues. Germline-derived CDR1 and CDR2 are DFQATT and SNEGSKA (reference sequence). The CDR3 is CSARSPDVNQPQHF. CDR3 DNA: TGCAGTGCTAGATCGCCAGACGTTAATCAGCCCCAGCATTTT.

This clonotype was detected many times. The V call is TRBV21-1, the J call TRBJ1-5; the D call in the table, TRBD1, was not verified against the DNA. TRBV21-1 is noted as a pseudogene. The CDR3 loop spans 15 amino acids. In DNA, the CDR3 is TGTGCCAGCAGCAAGAATCCGGGGGTCAATCAGCCCCAGCATTTT. It specifies CASSKNPGVNQPQHF.

This clonotype was counted at least ten times. The rearrangement links TRBV12-3 or TRBV12-4 to TRBJ1-2, with 9 nucleotides matching TRBD1. The CDR3 spans 14 residues. J was trimmed by 4 bases and V by 2 bases; bases with no gene match: 2. The CDR3 DNA sequence: TGTGCCAGCAGTTTACAGGACAGGGGCTATGGCTACACCTTC. It encodes CASSLQDRGYGYTF.

This chain uses TRBV24-1 with TRBJ2-5; 9 bases align to TRBD2. This CDR3 spans 15 amino acids. Germline CDR1 reads KGHDR; CDR2 reads SFDVKD. Germline trimming cut 4 bases from V and 5 bases from J; bases unmatched to any gene: 7. The CDR3 DNA follows: TGTGCCACCAGTGACCAGATAGCGGGAGCGGAGACCCAGTACTTC. Translated: CATSDQIAGAETQYF.

This clonotype was observed a few times. In DNA form, the CDR3 reads TGTGCCAGCAGCTCCCAATATAATAACAGGGGTGGCGATACGCAGTATTTT. It codes for CASSSQYNNRGGDTQYF. The chain couples TRBV7-8 to TRBJ2-3, with 7 bases aligning to TRBD1. V was pared by 4 bases and J by 6 bases, with 16 bases of the junction left unmatched. The CDR3 extends over 17 amino acids. The V gene's germline CDR1 is SGHVS and CDR2 FQNEAQ.

This clonotype showed up many times. The V gene is TRBV29-1, the J gene TRBJ2-5; 9 nucleotides match TRBD1. The CDR3 totals 12 residues. After removal of 2 bases from V and 5 bases from J, the junction contained 0 bases not matched to a gene. Germline CDR1 is SQVTM and CDR2 is ANQGSEA. The CDR3 nucleotides read TGCAGCGTTGAAACAGGGGGCGAGACCCAGTACTTC. This codes for CSVETGGETQYF. Looking up the rest from reference TRBV29-1 and TRBJ2-5 gives the full variable domain: SAVISQKPSRDICQRGTSLTIQCQVDSQVTMMFWYRQQPGQSLTLIATANQGSEATYESGFVIDKFPISRPNLTFSTLTVSNMSPEDSSIYLCSVETGGETQYFGPGTRLLVL.

The chain combines TRBV20-1 with TRBJ2-7, with D possibly being TRBD1 (5 bases). The germline CDR1 and CDR2 sequences are DFQATT and SNEGSKA (reference sequence). The CDR3 is made up of 13 amino acids. V lost 5 bases to trimming and J lost 2 bases, with 13 bases between them. This CDR3 is CSAPWGGPYEQYF. The CDR3 DNA reads TGCAGTGCTCCCTGGGGCGGACCCTACGAGCAGTACTTC.

This clonotype was counted ten times or more. This chain uses TRBV20-1 with TRBJ2-3; D not certain. V dropped 3 bases and J dropped 0 bases, with 10 bases sitting between them. CDR3 length: 14 residues. Germline V gene sequence: CDR1 DFQATT, CDR2 SNEGSKA (reference sequence). The DNA of the CDR3 is TGCAGTGCTAGTGGCGGTCCTAGCACAGATACGCAGTATTTT. Its protein product is CSASGGPSTDTQYF.

This clonotype was recorded many times. The V call is TRBV12-3 or TRBV12-4, the J call TRBJ2-2; D may be TRBD1 (5 bases). The CDR3 spans 12 residues. The V gene lost 5 bases and the J gene lost 6 bases, with 7 bases spanning the gap. The CDR3 region has the DNA TGTGCCAGCAGTCAAGGGGCCGGGGAGCTGTTTTTT. Amino acid sequence: CASSQGAGELFF.

The sample holds many counts of this clonotype. V usage is TRBV5-6 and J usage is TRBJ1-2; 7 bases fit TRBD1. Germline CDR1 is SGHDT and CDR2 is YYEEEE. The CDR3 has 14 amino acids. Trimming took 4 bases from V and 6 from J; bases not matched to a gene: 9. CDR3 nucleotide sequence: TGTGCCAGCAGCCCATTGGACAGGAACAATGGCTACACCTTC. Encoded protein: CASSPLDRNNGYTF.

Written as DNA, the CDR3 is TGTGCCAGCAGTTTAGCGGTCGGGGGATATAAGTACTTC. Translating it yields CASSLAVGGYKYF. The chain links TRBV12-3 or TRBV12-4 to TRBJ2-5; D is perhaps TRBD2 (6 bases). The V and J ends lost 0 bases and 12 bases respectively, with 14 bases between them. The CDR3 totals 13 residues.

The rearrangement uses TRBV24-1 and TRBJ2-2, with no clear D. The germline gives CDR1 KGHDR, CDR2 SFDVKD. The CDR3 loop spans 16 amino acids. Trimming removed 3 bases from V and 5 bases from J, with 15 bases in between. CDR3 sequence (DNA): TGTGCCACCAGTGATCCGGAGCCAGGACCGACCGGGGAGCTGTTTTTT. It codes for CATSDPEPGPTGELFF.

The rearrangement uses TRBV20-1 and TRBJ2-3, with 11 bases lining up with TRBD2. Germline-derived CDR1 and CDR2 are DFQATT and SNEGSKA (reference sequence). V gave up 5 bases and J gave up 4 bases; unmatched junction bases: 5. The CDR3 has 14 residues. The CDR3 reads CSALLAGGPDTQYF. The CDR3 nucleotides are TGCAGTGCTCTATTAGCGGGAGGGCCAGATACGCAGTATTTT.

The chain uses TRBV7-3 and TRBJ2-2; 13 positions match TRBD2. The V and J ends lost 6 bases and 4 bases, in that order; junction bases with no gene match: 5. CDR1 SGHTA and CDR2 FQGTGA come from the germline V gene. The CDR3 extends over 16 amino acids. This CDR3 reads CASSQGLAGATGELFF. Here the CDR3 DNA reads TGTGCCAGCAGTCAAGGACTAGCGGGAGCCACCGGGGAGCTGTTTTTT.

The chain is built from TRBV2 and TRBJ2-1; 7 nucleotides align to TRBD2. Germline CDR1 reads SNHLY; CDR2 reads FYNNEI. J gave up 0 bases and V 4 bases, and 3 bases lay outside the gene matches. The CDR3 totals 15 residues. The CDR3 protein is CASSGGGDSYNEQFF. The DNA of the CDR3 is TGTGCCAGCAGTGGTGGGGGGGACTCCTACAATGAGCAGTTCTTC.

This clonotype turned up a few times. V and J are TRBV12-3 or TRBV12-4 and TRBJ2-1; D might be TRBD2 (6 bases). V was clipped by 3 bases and J by 9 bases, with 12 bases between them. The CDR3 is 13 amino acids. The CDR3 coding sequence is TGTGCCAGCAGTTTTACGGGAGCGGGTGAGCAGTTCTTC. Encoded protein: CASSFTGAGEQFF.

V gene TRBV6-2 or TRBV6-3 combines with J gene TRBJ2-1; 11 bases map to TRBD2. Trimming took 6 bases from V and 10 from J; bases not matched to a gene: 17. The germline gives CDR1 MNHEY, CDR2 SVGEGT. The CDR3 runs 17 residues. The CDR3 sequence: CASRPRLLAGDRGEQFF. CDR3 sequence (DNA): TGTGCCAGCAGACCCCGACTACTAGCGGGAGATAGGGGCGAGCAGTTCTTC.